This TCR beta chain appears in the sequencing data of a study of shared clonotypes between healthy human individuals. TCRdb keeps only in-frame clones here, not all; method: immunoSEQ multiplex PCR. The table includes hundreds of thousands of clones, approximately 96% detected once. Note on this clone: As yet, its antigen is unknown.

There are 14 residues in the CDR3. V lost 5 bases to trimming and J lost 0 bases, with 13 bases between them. Germline loops: CDR1 SQVTM, CDR2 ANQGSEA. Those who donated, Caucasian adults without exception, all lived in Nashville, Tennessee. Study findings and constraints: Donor clonotype sharing was expected to depend on sequencing depth. Among several donors, around 5% of naive CD4 clonotypes were found in common.

The sequenced material came from memory CD8+ T cells sorted from blood. Subset noted: CD45RO+ cells pooled with CCR7-negative TemRA cells. This sequence joins TRBV29-1 and TRBJ1-2, with TRBD1 as a possible D gene (6 bases). This receptor was identified in a man between 25 and 39 years old in good health. The DNA of the CDR3 is TGCAGCGTTCTCGGACAGCCATCTAACTATGGCTACACCTTC. Encoded protein: CSVLGQPSNYGYTF.